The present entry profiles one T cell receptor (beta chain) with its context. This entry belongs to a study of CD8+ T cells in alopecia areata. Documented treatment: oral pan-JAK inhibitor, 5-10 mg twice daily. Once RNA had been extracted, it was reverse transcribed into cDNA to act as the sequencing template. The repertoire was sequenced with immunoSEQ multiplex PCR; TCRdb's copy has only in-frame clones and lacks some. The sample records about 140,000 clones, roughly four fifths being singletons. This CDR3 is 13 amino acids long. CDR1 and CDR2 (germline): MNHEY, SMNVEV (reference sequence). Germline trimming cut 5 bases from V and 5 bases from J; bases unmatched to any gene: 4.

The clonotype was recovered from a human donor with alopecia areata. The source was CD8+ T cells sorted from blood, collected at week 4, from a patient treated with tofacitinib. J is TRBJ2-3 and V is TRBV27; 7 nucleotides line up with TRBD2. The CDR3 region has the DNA TGTGCCAGCAGTCTTTTAGCGGGAGATACGCAGTATTTT. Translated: CASSLLAGDTQYF.